A selection of T cell receptor beta chains follows, all from one sample in a study of neurological immune-mediated disorders. TCRdb processed the 5' RACE reads anew with MiXCR; each CDR3 protein has one entry. The sample contains around 68,000 distinct CDR3 sequences, over 4% of which appear only once. Sequenced material: PBMCs. The receptors shown here come from a middle-aged man with multiple sclerosis. Each CDR3 is given without its conserved first and last residue.

TRBJ2-3 TRBV5-1 ASIRGTSTDTQY
TRBJ1-1 TRBV4-3 ASSQERFGRVSTEAF
TRBJ2-1 TRBV20-1 SATTSGLAYEQF
TRBJ1-5 TRBV6-2/TRBV6-3 ASSYFGANQPQH
TRBJ1-4 TRBV12-3/TRBV12-4 ASSPTDGQELEKLF
TRBJ2-5 TRBV7-2 ASSPGLAGGGETQY
TRBJ2-5 TRBV5-5 ASSLASRQGTQY
TRBJ2-5 TRBV7-9 ASSFEGRRETQY
TRBJ2-1 TRBV7-2 ASSFKRANEQF
TRBJ1-5 TRBV6-9 AGGTGGKVGGQPQH
TRBJ2-3 TRBV7-2 ASSLSWGRTDTQY
TRBJ2-1 TRBV3-1 ASSQEFTSGGYNEQF
TRBJ1-6 TRBV5-1 ASSLGGWDRGPNSPLH
TRBJ2-3 TRBV6-6 ASSFQRAGGTDTQY
TRBJ2-1 TRBV20-1 SARLAGGRNEQF
TRBJ1-5 TRBV6-1 ASREGRQQPQN
TRBJ1-1 TRBV15 ATSPADRGTTEAF
TRBJ2-5 TRBV20-1 SAIEGAPSETQY
TRBJ2-6 TRBV27 ASRPRGRGANVLT
TRBJ1-4 TRBV6-4 ASRKNKPGLRNEKLF
TRBJ2-1 TRBV29-1 SVDPGLAEKF
TRBJ1-2 TRBV6-5 ASSYSVYTDNYGYT
TRBJ1-6 TRBV20-1 SARDGGSYNSPLH
TRBJ1-1 TRBV18 ASSPPILGNTEAF
TRBJ2-2 TRBV18 ASSPLVLGGELF
TRBJ2-5 TRBV5-1 ASSILDKQETQY
TRBJ1-6 TRBV20-1 SAIRRGSSYNSPLH
TRBJ2-1 TRBV27 AAQGNNEQF
TRBJ2-4 TRBV6-5 ASSYRGQRNIQY
TRBJ2-1 TRBV5-1 ATALAVSYNEQF
TRBJ2-1 TRBV11-2 ASSLDLAGGPNNEQF
TRBJ2-7 TRBV5-1 ASRFAGGTTYEQY
TRBJ1-2 TRBV29-1 SAPVLPYGYT
TRBJ2-6 TRBV6-2/TRBV6-3 ASVAKLTGANVLT
TRBJ2-1 TRBV5-1 ASSPRGGAFYNEQF
TRBJ1-5 TRBV19 ASRPSRGSYQPQH
TRBJ2-1 TRBV27 ASSLSAGLAGYVSYNEQF
TRBJ2-6 TRBV7-2 ASSFSLAGSSGANVLT
TRBJ1-1 TRBV18 ASSPPVDRGLTEAF
TRBJ2-3 TRBV15 ATSRGTSGGFTDTQY
TRBJ1-2 TRBV7-9 ASSSKTFNYGYT
TRBJ1-4 TRBV20-1 SAAPGPPGGEKLF
TRBJ2-5 TRBV5-1 ASSLDRQETQY
TRBJ1-3 TRBV18 ASSSSPGVLNTIY
TRBJ1-6 TRBV6-5 ASSSGRVNSPLH